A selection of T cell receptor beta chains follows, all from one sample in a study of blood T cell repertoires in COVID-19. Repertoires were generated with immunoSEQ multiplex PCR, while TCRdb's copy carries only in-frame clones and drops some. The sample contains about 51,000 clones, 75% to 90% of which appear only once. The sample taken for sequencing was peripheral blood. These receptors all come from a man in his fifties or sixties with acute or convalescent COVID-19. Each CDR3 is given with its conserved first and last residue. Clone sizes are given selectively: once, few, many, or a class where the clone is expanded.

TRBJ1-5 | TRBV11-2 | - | CASSLGFRDRSNQPQHF
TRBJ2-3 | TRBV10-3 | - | CAIRSLAGITDTQYF
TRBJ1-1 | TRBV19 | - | CASTYTALTRTTEAFF
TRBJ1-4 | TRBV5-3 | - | CARSFSPGGEKLFF
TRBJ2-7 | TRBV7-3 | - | CASSLVAGRGDEQYF
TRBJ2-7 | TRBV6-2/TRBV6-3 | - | CASSYSTLAASLAYEQYF
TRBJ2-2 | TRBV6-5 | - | CASNPGGARSGELFF
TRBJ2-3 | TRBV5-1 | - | CASSLLAGGPKDTQYF
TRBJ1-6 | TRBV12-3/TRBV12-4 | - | CASSPGSGALHF
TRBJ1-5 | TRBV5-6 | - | CASSDSGGTQPQHF
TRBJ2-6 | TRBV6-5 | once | CASSPQGLGANVLTF
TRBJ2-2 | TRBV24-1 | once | CATSDLQGRRPSTGELFF
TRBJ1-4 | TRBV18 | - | CASSREVGEKLFF
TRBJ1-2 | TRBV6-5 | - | CASTILTTDHYGYTF
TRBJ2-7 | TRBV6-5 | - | CASRVDRVRHEQYF
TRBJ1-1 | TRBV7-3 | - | CASSLTWTGKAFF
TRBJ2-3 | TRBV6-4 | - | CASSERGDSDTQYF
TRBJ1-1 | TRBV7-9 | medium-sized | CASSEDGTPNTEAFF
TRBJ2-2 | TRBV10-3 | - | CAISEFTDTGELFF
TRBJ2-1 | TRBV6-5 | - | CASTRGPSSYNEQFF